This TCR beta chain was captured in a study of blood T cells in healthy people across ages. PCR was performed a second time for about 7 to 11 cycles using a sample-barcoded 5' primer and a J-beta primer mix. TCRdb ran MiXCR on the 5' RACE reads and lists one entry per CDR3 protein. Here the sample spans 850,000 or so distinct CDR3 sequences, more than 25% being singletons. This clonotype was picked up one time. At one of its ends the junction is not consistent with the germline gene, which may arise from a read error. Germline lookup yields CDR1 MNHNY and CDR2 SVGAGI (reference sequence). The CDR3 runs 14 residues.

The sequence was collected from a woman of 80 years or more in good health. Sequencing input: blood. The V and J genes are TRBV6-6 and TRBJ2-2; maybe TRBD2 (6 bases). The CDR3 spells CASIDRVSTGGLFF. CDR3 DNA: TGTGCCAGCATCGATCGGGTTTCCACCGGGGGGCTGTTTTTT.